The 5 T cell receptor beta chains below all came from one sample that was sequenced in a study of shared clonotypes between healthy human individuals. The protocol was immunoSEQ multiplex PCR, while the TCRdb copy is restricted to in-frame clones and leaves out a portion. The sample includes about 1.1 million clones, around 78% of them seen just once. Sequencing was done on a sample of memory CD4+ T cells from PBMCs. Sample subset: CD45RA-negative fraction. The receptors here all came from a man aged 18 to 30 in good health. Some clones in this sample may be carry-over from other donors' samples.

As concerns this clone: Other DNA sequences of this sample code for an identical CDR3. The chain has TRBV7-2 and TRBJ2-1; unclear D gene. The CDR3 runs 12 residues. Germline V gene data show CDR1 as SGHTA and CDR2 as FQGNSA. V dropped 5 bases and J dropped 10 bases, with 12 bases sitting between them. In DNA form, the CDR3 reads TGTGCCAGCAGCCTCCAATTCAGGGAGCAGTTCTTC. Translation gives CASSLQFREQFF. The full variable domain, its missing parts supplied by reference TRBV7-2 and TRBJ2-1, is GAGVSQSPSNKVTEKGKDVELRCDPISGHTALYWYRQSLGQGLEFLIYFQGNSAPDKSGLPSDRFSAERTGGSVSTLTIQRTQQEDSAVYLCASSLQFREQFFGPGTRLTVL.

Remarks on this clone: Other DNA sequences in the same sample also yield this CDR3. The chain joins TRBV5-1 to TRBJ1-2; a weak D match, TRBD1 (6 bases). The CDR3 is made up of 12 amino acids. In germline, CDR1 is SGHRS, CDR2 YFSETQ. V lost 1 base and J 7 bases, leaving 8 bases between the germline ends. The CDR3 sequence is CASSLNRAGYTF. The CDR3 DNA follows: TGCGCCAGCAGCTTGAACAGGGCTGGCTACACCTTC.

Of note for this clone: Other DNA variants within this sample encode the same CDR3. The CDR3 DNA sequence: TGTGCCAGCAGTTTTCAGGGTGATCAGCCCCAGCATTTT. Its translation: CASSFQGDQPQHF. This sequence joins TRBV27 and TRBJ1-5, with TRBD1 as a possible D gene (5 bases). The V gene's germline CDR1 is MNHEY and CDR2 SMNVEV (reference sequence). CDR3 size: 13 residues. The germline V and J ends were trimmed by 3 bases and 5 bases, with 8 bases remaining between them.

A word on this clone: A read error may be the cause here, since a much bigger clone is one base away. This chain joins TRBV9 and TRBJ2-6; D ambiguous. Germline CDR1 and CDR2: SGDLS and YYNGEE. The germline V and J ends were trimmed by 4 bases and 1 base, with 0 bases remaining between them. The CDR3 loop spans 12 amino acids. For the CDR3, the DNA is TGTGCCAGCAGCTCTGGGGCCAACGTCCTGACTTTC. This codes for CASSSGANVLTF.

Here the CDR3 reads CASSSFGMNTEAFF. The CDR3, as DNA: TGTGCCAGCAGCTCTTTTGGTATGAACACTGAAGCTTTCTTT. The chain uses TRBV7-8 and TRBJ1-1; D is unclear. In germline, CDR1 is SGHVS, CDR2 FQNEAQ. The CDR3 is 14 amino acids. Trimming took off 4 bases at V and 0 bases at J, with 9 bases between the two ends.